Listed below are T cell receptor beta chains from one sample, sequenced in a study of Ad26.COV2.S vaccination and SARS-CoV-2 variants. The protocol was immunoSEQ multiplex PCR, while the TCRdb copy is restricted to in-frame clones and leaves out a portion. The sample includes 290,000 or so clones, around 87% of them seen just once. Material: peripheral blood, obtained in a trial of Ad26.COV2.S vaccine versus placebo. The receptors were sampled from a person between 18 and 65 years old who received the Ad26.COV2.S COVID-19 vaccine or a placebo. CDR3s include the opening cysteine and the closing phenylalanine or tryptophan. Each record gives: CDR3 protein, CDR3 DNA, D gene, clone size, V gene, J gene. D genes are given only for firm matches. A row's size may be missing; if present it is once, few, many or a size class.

CASSQEAGATSFGIYF	TGCGCCAGCAGCCAAGAAGCAGGGGCCACCTCGTTTGGCATATATTTT	.	.	TRBV4-1	TRBJ1-3
CASSRRAGPTEAFF	TGTGCCAGTAGTAGGAGGGCGGGACCCACTGAAGCTTTCTTT	.	.	TRBV19	TRBJ1-1
CASSSFSGPNGSPLHF	TGTGCCAGCAGTTCCTTCTCGGGGCCTAACGGTTCACCCCTCCACTTT	.	.	TRBV2	TRBJ1-6
CASSEGKTGWFF	TGTGCCAGCAGTGAAGGCAAGACAGGGTGGTTCTTC	TRBD1	.	TRBV2	TRBJ2-1
CASSKGAWEQYF	TGTGCCAGCTCCAAGGGGGCTTGGGAGCAGTACTTC	TRBD1	once	TRBV12-3/TRBV12-4	TRBJ2-7
CASGLPKGYPNGYTF	TGTGCTAGTGGTTTACCCAAGGGATACCCCAATGGCTACACCTTC	.	.	TRBV12-5	TRBJ1-2
CASSLVGSHNEQFF	TGCGCCAGCAGCTTAGTGGGCAGCCACAATGAGCAGTTCTTC	.	.	TRBV5-1	TRBJ2-1
CAISESRGYGYTF	TGTGCCATCAGTGAGTCAAGAGGCTATGGCTACACCTTC	.	few	TRBV10-3	TRBJ1-2
CASREVEAFF	TGTGCCAGCAGGGAGGTTGAAGCTTTCTTT	.	.	TRBV7-9	TRBJ1-1
CASSVGSGQIPYGYTF	TGTGCCAGCAGCGTAGGGTCAGGACAGATTCCCTATGGCTACACCTTC	.	.	TRBV9	TRBJ1-2
CASSSLAGHEQFF	TGTGCCAGCAGCTCGCTAGCTGGCCATGAGCAGTTCTTC	.	.	TRBV27	TRBJ2-1
CASSPRDRGLGNSPLHF	TGTGCCAGTAGTCCACGGGACAGGGGGCTTGGGAATTCACCCCTCCACTTT	TRBD1	.	TRBV19	TRBJ1-6
CASSQDDLQSSGANVLTF	TGTGCCAGCAGCCAAGATGACCTTCAGAGCTCTGGGGCCAACGTCCTGACTTTC	.	once	TRBV4-2	TRBJ2-6
CASSLGVSGRAPDTDTQYF	TGTGCCAGCAGCTTAGGTGTTAGCGGGAGGGCCCCAGACACAGATACGCAGTATTTT	TRBD2	.	TRBV7-9	TRBJ2-3
CASSSTGINYGYTF	TGCGCCAGCAGCTCGACAGGAATTAACTATGGCTACACCTTC	.	once	TRBV5-1	TRBJ1-2
CASNLRGGGPEAFF	TGTGCCAGCAACCTCAGGGGAGGCGGGCCTGAAGCTTTCTTT	.	.	TRBV27	TRBJ1-1
CAWRGTSGLAGGGSGELFF	TGTGCCTGGAGGGGAACCTCGGGACTAGCGGGAGGGGGGTCCGGGGAGCTGTTTTTT	TRBD2	.	TRBV30	TRBJ2-2
CASSLLPGPTYEQYF	TGCGCCAGCAGCTTGCTACCGGGACCGACGTACGAGCAGTACTTC	.	.	TRBV5-1	TRBJ2-7
CASRYDRGQETQYF	TGTGCCAGCAGATACGACAGGGGGCAAGAGACCCAGTACTTC	TRBD1	.	TRBV5-8	TRBJ2-5
CARRIRGTGAYEQYF	TGTGCCAGACGAATCCGCGGGACAGGGGCCTACGAGCAGTACTTC	TRBD1	.	TRBV6-5	TRBJ2-7
CASSRGGSGANVLTF	TGTGCCAGCAGCCGAGGGGGCTCTGGGGCCAACGTCCTGACTTTC	.	.	TRBV5-4	TRBJ2-6
CASSSAGDGEQYF	TGTGCCAGCAGCTCTGCAGGGGATGGCGAGCAGTACTTC	.	.	TRBV7-2	TRBJ2-7
CASSLEGGANYGYTF	TGTGCCAGCAGCTTAGAGGGGGGAGCTAACTATGGCTACACCTTC	.	.	TRBV7-9	TRBJ1-2
CASSPPRDKPQHF	TGTGCCAGCTCACCACCCCGGGATAAGCCCCAGCATTTT	.	.	TRBV18	TRBJ1-5
CASSLATAPVHEQYF	TGTGCCAGCAGCTTAGCAACAGCCCCCGTCCACGAGCAGTACTTC	.	.	TRBV7-6	TRBJ2-7
CTSSQPGLAGGLAKNIQYF	TGCACCAGCAGCCAACCGGGACTAGCGGGAGGACTAGCCAAAAACATTCAGTACTTC	.	.	TRBV1	TRBJ2-4
CASSTGLAGGANVLTF	TGTGCCAGCAGTACAGGACTAGCGGGCGGGGCCAACGTCCTGACTTTC	TRBD2	.	TRBV25-1	TRBJ2-6
CASSQLLIYTGDTGELFF	TGCGCCAGCAGCCAACTTCTTATATATACAGGGGACACCGGGGAGCTGTTTTTT	TRBD1	.	TRBV4-3	TRBJ2-2
CASSFSPTIQETQYF	TGTGCCAGCAGCTTCTCACCGACCATACAAGAGACCCAGTACTTC	.	.	TRBV11-2	TRBJ2-5
CASSLAPGTGVGNYGYTF	TGTGCCAGCAGCTTAGCGCCCGGGACAGGGGTCGGCAACTATGGCTACACCTTC	TRBD1	.	TRBV7-2	TRBJ1-2
CSVETVNEQYF	TGCAGCGTTGAGACAGTAAACGAGCAGTACTTC	.	few	TRBV29-1	TRBJ2-7
CAWTEGGYSGNTIYF	TGTGCCTGGACCGAGGGCGGGTACTCTGGAAACACCATATATTTT	.	once	TRBV30	TRBJ1-3
CASSQDGPLYGYTF	TGTGCCAGCAGCCAAGATGGGCCGCTCTATGGCTACACCTTC	.	.	TRBV3-1/TRBV3-2	TRBJ1-2
CASSQDPPGQGSSYGYTF	TGTGCCAGCAGCCAAGACCCCCCGGGACAGGGTTCGAGCTATGGCTACACCTTC	TRBD1	once	TRBV4-2	TRBJ1-2
CASSLAVGVDTQYF	TGCGCCAGCAGCTTGGCCGTGGGAGTAGATACGCAGTATTTT	.	.	TRBV5-1	TRBJ2-3
CASSEYKFGVGTEAFF	TGTGCCAGCAGTGAATATAAATTCGGTGTTGGCACTGAAGCTTTCTTT	.	.	TRBV25-1	TRBJ1-1
CASSPRDLSTEQYF	TGTGCCAGCAGCCCCCGGGACCTCTCCACCGAGCAGTACTTC	.	few	TRBV9	TRBJ2-7
CASRASTGGNTIYF	TGTGCCAGCAGAGCATCAACAGGGGGAAACACCATATATTTT	.	.	TRBV2	TRBJ1-3
CASTLGQGAHEQYF	TGTGCCAGCACCCTAGGACAGGGGGCCCACGAGCAGTACTTC	TRBD1	.	TRBV2	TRBJ2-7
CASSLEGPREQYF	TGCGCCAGCAGCTTGGAAGGGCCCCGCGAGCAGTACTTC	.	.	TRBV5-1	TRBJ2-7
CASSSQIYNEQFF	TGTGCCAGCAGTTCACAGATCTACAATGAGCAGTTCTTC	.	.	TRBV6-2/TRBV6-3	TRBJ2-1
CASSVATGWDSPLHF	TGTGCCAGCAGCGTAGCCACAGGCTGGGATTCACCCCTCCACTTT	.	once	TRBV9	TRBJ1-6
CASSRLGGAGTGELFF	TGTGCCAGCAGCCGCTTAGGGGGGGCTGGCACCGGGGAGCTGTTTTTT	.	.	TRBV5-5	TRBJ2-2
CASSENRNTGELFF	TGCGCCAGCAGTGAGAATAGAAACACCGGGGAGCTGTTTTTT	.	.	TRBV10-1	TRBJ2-2
CASSPNRVNTEAFF	TGTGCCAGCAGCCCCAACAGGGTAAACACTGAAGCTTTCTTT	.	.	TRBV11-3	TRBJ1-1
CASSQQGSTGELFF	TGTGCCAGCAGCCAACAAGGGTCCACCGGGGAGCTGTTTTTT	.	.	TRBV14	TRBJ2-2
CASSLRDTPTGELFF	TGCGCCAGCAGCCTCCGGGACACTCCCACCGGAGAGCTGTTTTTT	.	.	TRBV5-1	TRBJ2-2
CASSFFGGGVEGYTF	TGTGCCAGCAGCTTCTTCGGGGGGGGAGTGGAGGGCTACACCTTC	.	.	TRBV27	TRBJ1-2
CSVETGAYGYTF	TGCAGCGTTGAGACAGGGGCCTATGGCTACACCTTC	TRBD1	.	TRBV29-1	TRBJ1-2
CASSQVGTSGYEQYF	TGTGCCAGCAGCCAAGTGGGCACTAGCGGATACGAGCAGTACTTC	TRBD2	few	TRBV4-2	TRBJ2-7
CAARQGGNTGELFF	TGCGCCGCTAGACAGGGAGGGAACACCGGGGAGCTGTTTTTT	.	once	TRBV5-1	TRBJ2-2
CASSLTHQETQYF	TGTGCCAGCAGCTTGACACATCAGGAGACCCAGTACTTC	.	.	TRBV5-4	TRBJ2-5
CASMGLAGSHEQYF	TGTGCCAGCATGGGTCTAGCGGGATCACACGAGCAGTACTTC	TRBD2	once	TRBV2	TRBJ2-7
CATSRDPSSGNTIYF	TGTGCCACCAGCAGAGATCCAAGCTCTGGAAACACCATATATTTT	.	.	TRBV15	TRBJ1-3
CAISGTGGNTEAFF	TGTGCCATCAGTGGGACAGGGGGAAACACTGAAGCTTTCTTT	TRBD1	.	TRBV10-3	TRBJ1-1
CASSQGMEQYF	TGCGCCAGCAGCCAAGGGATGGAGCAGTACTTC	.	.	TRBV4-1	TRBJ2-7
CASSLDGTSINEQYF	TGTGCCAGCAGCTTAGATGGGACTAGTATCAACGAGCAGTACTTC	TRBD2	.	TRBV7-2	TRBJ2-7